This entry lists 2 T cell receptor beta chains sequenced from one sample in a study of T cell repertoires in cytomegalovirus infection. TCRdb analysed the reads with MiXCR anew, one entry per CDR3 protein. This table has roughly 630,000 distinct CDR3 sequences, more than 20% appearing once. Material for sequencing was CD8+ T cells from PBMCs. All receptors derive from a human donor in good health (CMV status not recorded). Some clones in this sample may be carry-over from other donors' samples.

This clonotype came up a few times. V and J are TRBV5-1 and TRBJ2-7; 9 nucleotides agree with TRBD1. Germline CDR1 is SGHRS and CDR2 is YFSETQ. This CDR3 has 16 amino acids. With 4 bases clipped from V and 3 bases from J, the junction kept 11 bases outside the gene matches. CDR3 loop: CASSINPGQGFYEQYV. CDR3 nucleotide sequence: TGCGCCAGCAGCATTAACCCTGGACAGGGGTTCTACGAGCAGTACGTC.

The table lists this clonotype with many counts. V is TRBV4-1 and J is TRBJ2-3; 12 nucleotides align to TRBD2. Germline V gene sequence: CDR1 MGHRA, CDR2 YSYEKL. This CDR3 region has 17 residues. The V and J ends lost 3 bases and 3 bases, in that order; junction bases with no gene match: 7. In nucleotides, the CDR3 is TGCGCCAGCAGCCATCCCAGACTAGCGGGGGTGACAGATACGCAGTATTTT. It translates to CASSHPRLAGVTDTQYF.